This T cell receptor beta chain was captured by sequencing in a study of tumor and adjacent non-tumor tissue in lung cancer. Study-level background: The patients, 10 or so men and 4 or 5 women, were 31 to 76 with stage I to III disease.

The CDR3 loop spans 14 amino acids. The germline V gene has CDR1 MNHEY and CDR2 SVGEGT. The library came from three nested PCR rounds adapted from ARM-PCR protocols. One entry per CDR3 protein, called by TCRdb with MiXCR from the multiplex PCR reads. The sample yields 200,000 or so distinct CDR3 sequences, about two thirds seen once. RNA was extracted from bulk tissue without any cell sorting. Regarding this clonotype: The junction departs from the called germline gene at one end, perhaps through a read error.

The chain is built from TRBV6-2 or TRBV6-3 and TRBJ1-5, with 8 bases lining up with TRBD1. Sequencing input: lung tumor tissue. The origin of this receptor is a man between 60 and 75 years old with non-small cell lung cancer. The CDR3 bases are TGTGCCAGCAGTAGCGGACAGGGCAATCGGCCCCAGCATTTT. Its translation is CASSSGQGNRPQHF.